Below, 4 T cell receptor beta chains from the same sample are listed, as sequenced in a study of cytomegalovirus exposure and HLA in healthy donors. The PCR was carried out with 60 Vbeta primers and 13 Jbeta primers. Repertoires were generated with immunoSEQ multiplex PCR, while TCRdb's copy carries only in-frame clones and drops some. The sample contains 110,000 to 150,000 clones, 80% to 85% of which appear only once. The source material was PBMCs. All receptors come from a boy aged 2 to 9 in good health and CMV-seronegative.

A single count supports this clone. V is TRBV16 and J is TRBJ2-3, with TRBD2 matching 9 bases. Germline V gives CDR1 KGHSY, CDR2 FQNENV. The V segment lost 11 bases and the J segment 3 bases; nucleotides outside the gene matches: 9. There are 14 residues in the CDR3. As DNA, the CDR3 is TGTGCCTCCTGTAGTAGCGGGAGAACAGATACGCAGTATTTT. Amino acids: CASCSSGRTDTQYF.

The J gene is TRBJ2-1, the V gene TRBV7-3, with 8 bases that match TRBD2. The germline V gene encodes CDR1 SGHTA and CDR2 FQGTGA. J lost 4 bases, V lost 5 bases, and 10 bases had no gene match. The CDR3 is 16 amino acids. CDR3 sequence (DNA): TGTGCCAGCAGCCGTAAGCCGGGGGGGACTTACAATGAGCAGTTCTTC. Translation gives CASSRKPGGTYNEQFF.

The V gene is TRBV9, the J gene TRBJ1-3; no reliable D call. CDR1 and CDR2 (germline): SGDLS, YYNGEE. V dropped 0 bases and J dropped 0 bases, with 10 bases sitting between them. This CDR3 contains 16 residues. CDR3 sequence: CASSVGVALSGNTIYF. CDR3 nucleotides: TGTGCCAGCAGCGTAGGAGTTGCCCTCTCTGGAAACACCATATATTTT.

V is TRBV29-1 and J is TRBJ1-2, with no clear D. Germline V gives CDR1 SQVTM, CDR2 ANQGSEA. The CDR3 is 14 residues long. Trimming took off 3 bases at V and 2 bases at J, with 13 bases between the two ends. The CDR3 loop reads CSVDSGRSNYGYTF. CDR3 sequence (DNA): TGCAGCGTTGATTCGGGGAGGTCCAACTATGGCTACACCTTC.